The sequence of this T cell receptor (beta chain) was determined in a study of control samples from healthy donors and cancer patients. Sequenced by immunoSEQ multiplex PCR; TCRdb stores in-frame clones only, minus some. In the table there are some 97,000 clones, about 90% of which are singletons. The sequenced material came from blood. The TCR comes from a woman aged 50 to 60 in good health.

The CDR3: CASSYSPGTSVTYEQYV. The DNA for the CDR3 is TGTGCCAGCAGTTACTCCCCCGGGACTAGCGTTACCTACGAGCAGTACGTC. This chain joins TRBV6-2 or TRBV6-3 and TRBJ2-7, with 10 nucleotides matching TRBD2. This CDR3 comprises 17 residues. Germline V gene data show CDR1 as MNHEY and CDR2 as SVGEGT. V was pared by 0 bases and J by 2 bases, with 7 bases of the junction left unmatched.